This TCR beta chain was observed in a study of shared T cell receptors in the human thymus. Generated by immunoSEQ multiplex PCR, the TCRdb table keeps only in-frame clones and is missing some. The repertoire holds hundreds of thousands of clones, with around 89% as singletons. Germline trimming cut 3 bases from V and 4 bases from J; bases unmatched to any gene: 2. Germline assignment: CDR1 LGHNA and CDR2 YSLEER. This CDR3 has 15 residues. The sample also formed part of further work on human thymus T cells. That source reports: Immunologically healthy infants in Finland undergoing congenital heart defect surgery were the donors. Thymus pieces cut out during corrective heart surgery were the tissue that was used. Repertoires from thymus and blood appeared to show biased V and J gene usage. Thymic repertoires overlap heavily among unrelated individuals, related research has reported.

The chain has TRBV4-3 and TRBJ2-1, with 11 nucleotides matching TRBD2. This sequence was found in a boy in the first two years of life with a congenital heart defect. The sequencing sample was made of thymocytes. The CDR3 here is CASSHRLAGYNEQFF. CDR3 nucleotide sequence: TGCGCCAGCAGCCACCGACTAGCGGGATACAATGAGCAGTTCTTC.